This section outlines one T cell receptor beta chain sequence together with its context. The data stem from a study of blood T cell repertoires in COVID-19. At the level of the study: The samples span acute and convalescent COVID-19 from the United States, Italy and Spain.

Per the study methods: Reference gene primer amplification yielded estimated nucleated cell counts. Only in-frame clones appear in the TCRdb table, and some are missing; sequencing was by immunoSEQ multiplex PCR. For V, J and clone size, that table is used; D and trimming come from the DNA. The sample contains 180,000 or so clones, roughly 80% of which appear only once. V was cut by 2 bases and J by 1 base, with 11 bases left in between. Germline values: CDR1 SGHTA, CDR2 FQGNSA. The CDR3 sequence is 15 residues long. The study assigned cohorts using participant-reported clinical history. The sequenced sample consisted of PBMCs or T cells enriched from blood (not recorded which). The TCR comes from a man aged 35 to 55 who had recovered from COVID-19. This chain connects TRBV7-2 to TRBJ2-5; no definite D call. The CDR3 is CASSLKSRSQETQYF. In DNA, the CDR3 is TGTGCCAGCAGCTTAAAAAGCCGGTCCCAAGAGACCCAGTACTTC. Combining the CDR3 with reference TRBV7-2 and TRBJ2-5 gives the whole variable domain GAGVSQSPSNKVTEKGKDVELRCDPISGHTALYWYRQSLGQGLEFLIYFQGNSAPDKSGLPSDRFSAERTGGSVSTLTIQRTQQEDSAVYLCASSLKSRSQETQYFGPGTRLLVL.